A single sample gave rise to the 3 T cell receptor beta chains below, sequenced in a study of shared clonotypes between healthy human individuals (dated by TCRdb to the early 2020s). CD8 naive samples consisted of CD45RO-negative cells that were positively selected for CCR7, yielding a CD45RA+CCR7+ population without TemRA cells. Libraries were built with the immunoSEQ multiplex PCR assay. As stored in TCRdb, this immuneACCESS dataset retains in-frame rearrangements with V and J assigned. A fraction of the clones does not appear; measured against another copy, unresolved V genes explain less than half of the discrepancy, and the remainder lacks a known reason. The sample has around 2.1 million clones on record, about 93% of them singletons. Together, the top ten hold under 2% of the sample. The sample taken for sequencing was naive CD8+ T cells from PBMCs. What this sample's cell subset or site label stands for: CD45RA+CCR7+. The receptors were gathered from a man aged 18 to 35 in good health. Some clones in this sample may be carry-over from other donors' samples.

This clone was counted a few times. The V call is TRBV7-9, the J call TRBJ1-4; the D is unclear. Trimming stripped 2 bases from V and 5 bases from J, with 12 bases between. Germline-derived CDR1 and CDR2 are SEHNR and FQNEAQ (reference sequence). The CDR3 has 15 residues. CDR3 DNA sequence: TGTGCCAGCAGCTTACCGGGCAGCCCCAATGAAAAACTGTTTTTT. This translates into CASSLPGSPNEKLFF.

Notes on this clone: Distinct nucleotide sequences in the sample also encode this CDR3. The chain is built from TRBV27 and TRBJ2-7; D may be TRBD2 (6 bases). CDR3 length: 13 amino acids. From germline, CDR1 is MNHEY and CDR2 SMNVEV (reference sequence). The V end lost 5 bases, the J end lost 2 bases, and 10 bases lay between the germline ends. The CDR3 DNA reads as TGTGCCAGCAGTCCCGGGAGTACCTACGAGCAGTACTTC. It specifies CASSPGSTYEQYF.

CDR3: CASSGGSGQARQPQHF. The DNA of the CDR3 is TGTGCCAGCAGCGGCGGAAGTGGACAGGCCAGACAGCCCCAGCATTTT. This rearrangement joins TRBV9 to TRBJ1-5; the match to TRBD1 covers 7 bases. This CDR3 spans 16 amino acids. The V gene's germline CDR1 is SGDLS and CDR2 YYNGEE. V lost 3 bases, J lost 7 bases, and 13 bases stayed unmatched.